The 20 T cell receptor beta chains presented below share a single source sample, sequenced in a study of early T cells in non-severe SARS-CoV-2 infection. MiXCR, run by TCRdb on the 5' RACE reads, gives a single entry per CDR3 protein. The profile covers tens of thousands of distinct CDR3 sequences, with under 14% appearing a single time and roughly 1.7% taken by the ten largest. Sequencing used whole blood. Receptors were obtained from an adult who was a healthcare worker with PCR-confirmed SARS-CoV-2 infection or an uninfected control (not recorded which).

This clonotype came up a few times. This chain uses TRBV7-9 with TRBJ1-1, with D perhaps matching TRBD1 (5 bases). The CDR3 runs 13 residues. Germline V gives CDR1 SEHNR, CDR2 FQNEAQ (reference sequence). V lost 6 bases, J lost 4 bases, and 12 bases lay in between. The CDR3 protein is CASRSGASTEAFF. The CDR3 DNA sequence: TGTGCCAGCAGGTCCGGGGCGAGCACTGAAGCTTTCTTT.

V is TRBV9 and J is TRBJ1-6; 7 bases map to TRBD1. CDR3 length: 15 amino acids. The junction had 10 bases not matched to a gene; V was cut back by 4 bases and J by 9 bases. Germline assignment: CDR1 SGDLS and CDR2 YYNGEE. The CDR3 spells CASSPRQGGSSPLHF. The CDR3 DNA is TGTGCCAGCAGCCCCCGACAGGGTGGTAGTTCACCCCTCCACTTT.

This clonotype showed up many times. This sequence joins TRBV9 and TRBJ2-2; no clear D. Germline V gene lookup returns CDR1 SGDLS and CDR2 YYNGEE. This CDR3 region has 13 residues. V lost 5 bases to trimming and J lost 5 bases, with 10 bases between them. CDR3 sequence (DNA): TGTGCCAGCAGGGGCGTCGGGACCGGGGAGCTGTTTTTT. Protein sequence: CASRGVGTGELFF.

This clonotype is deemed large. V gene TRBV11-2 combines with J gene TRBJ2-5; possibly TRBD2 for D (5 bases). Trimming took off 3 bases at V and 2 bases at J, with 16 bases between the two ends. Germline CDR1 and CDR2: SGHAT and FQNNGV. CDR3 length: 16 amino acids. CDR3 loop: CASSFWASSRQETQYF. The CDR3 DNA reads as TGTGCCAGCAGCTTTTGGGCTAGCAGCCGACAAGAGACCCAGTACTTC.

This clonotype is a singleton in its sample. The chain is built from TRBV11-2 and TRBJ1-1; D is unclear. CDR1 and CDR2 (germline): SGHAT, FQNNGV. V shed 5 bases and J shed 4 bases, with 23 bases lying between them. CDR3 length equals 17 residues. The CDR3 DNA reads TGTGCCAGCAGCGACTCATGGCGAGGCGAGACGGGCACTGAAGCTTTCTTT. It yields the protein CASSDSWRGETGTEAFF.

At least ten counts were recorded for this clonotype. J is TRBJ2-1 and V is TRBV27, with no clear D. Trimming left V 8 bases short and J 5 bases short, with 13 bases between. The CDR3 loop spans 13 amino acids. The V gene's germline CDR1 is MNHEY and CDR2 SMNVEV (reference sequence). CDR3 sequence (DNA): TGTGCCAGCGTATCTGACCAAAACAATGAGCAGTTCTTC. This translates into CASVSDQNNEQFF.

The rearrangement joins TRBV15 to TRBJ1-3; a possible D gene is TRBD1 (6 bases). With 0 bases removed from V and 0 bases from J, the gap between germline ends came to 9 bases. This CDR3 has 16 amino acids. CDR1 and CDR2 from the germline V gene are LNHNV and YYDKDF (reference sequence). CDR3 residues: CATSRDAGASGNTIYF. The CDR3 bases are TGTGCCACCAGCAGAGATGCGGGGGCCTCTGGAAACACCATATATTTT.

This clonotype was picked up a small number of times. The rearrangement joins TRBV5-5 to TRBJ1-4; possibly TRBD1 for D (6 bases). The CDR3 has 14 residues. Germline V gives CDR1 SGHKS, CDR2 YYEKEE (reference sequence). Trimming stripped 4 bases from V and 7 bases from J, with 14 bases between. The CDR3 region is CASSEGGAGEKLFF. CDR3 coding DNA: TGTGCCAGCAGCGAGGGGGGAGCGGGTGAAAAACTGTTTTTT. Looking up the rest from reference TRBV5-5 and TRBJ1-4 gives the full variable domain: DAGVTQSPTHLIKTRGQQVTLRCSPISGHKSVSWYQQVLGQGPQFIFQYYEKEERGRGNFPDRFSARQFPNYSSELNVNALLLGDSALYLCASSEGGAGEKLFFGSGTQLSVL.

The chain employs TRBV7-9 and TRBJ2-5; 8 bases line up with TRBD1. Germline loops: CDR1 SEHNR, CDR2 FQNEAQ (reference sequence). Germline trimming cut 2 bases from V and 0 bases from J; bases unmatched to any gene: 8. CDR3 size: 17 residues. CDR3 protein: CASSLFRTGPNQETQYF. In DNA, the CDR3 is TGTGCCAGCAGCTTATTCAGGACAGGGCCTAACCAAGAGACCCAGTACTTC.

V is TRBV29-1 and J is TRBJ2-3, with 8 bases fitting TRBD1. With V trimmed by 7 bases and J by 3 bases, 6 bases remained unmatched. The germline CDR1 and CDR2 sequences are SQVTM and ANQGSEA. This CDR3 has 13 amino acids. This chain's CDR3 is CSETGVITDTQYF. The DNA of the CDR3 is TGCAGCGAGACAGGGGTCATAACAGATACGCAGTATTTT.

Many counts were recorded for this clonotype. The genes are TRBV10-3 and TRBJ2-2; D may match TRBD1 or TRBD2 (6 bases each). The CDR3 is 17 amino acids. V lost 4 bases and J 5 bases, leaving 20 bases between the germline ends. Germline CDR1 reads ENHRY; CDR2 reads SYGVKD. CDR3 DNA sequence: TGTGCCATCAGTGGGGGGGCTGGACAGCTCATAACCGGGGAGCTGTTTTTT. This gives the protein CAISGGAGQLITGELFF.

This clonotype was counted at least ten times. The J gene is TRBJ1-5, the V gene TRBV4-1; no firm D call. Between the trimmed V and J ends, which lost 1 base and 7 bases, there was a span of 14 bases. The germline CDR1 and CDR2 sequences are MGHRA and YSYEKL. CDR3 size: 15 residues. Here the CDR3 reads CASSQVIGSRQPQHF. CDR3 in DNA: TGCGCCAGCAGCCAAGTTATCGGATCTCGGCAGCCCCAGCATTTT.

This sequence joins TRBV5-1 and TRBJ1-6; a weak D match, TRBD1 (5 bases). With 4 bases removed from V and 7 bases from J, the gap between germline ends came to 15 bases. The CDR3 is 15 residues long. Germline CDR1 reads SGHRS; CDR2 reads YFSETQ. The CDR3 spells CASSPEDRGNSPLHF. DNA for the CDR3: TGCGCCAGCAGCCCAGAGGATCGGGGGAATTCACCCCTCCACTTT.

This chain uses TRBV12-5 with TRBJ1-5; D unclear. CDR1 is LGHNT and CDR2 is FRNRAP in the germline V gene. V lost 7 bases to trimming and J lost 3 bases, with 7 bases between them. This CDR3 region has 12 residues. Here the CDR3 reads CASALDNQPQHF. DNA for the CDR3: TGTGCTAGTGCCCTAGACAATCAGCCCCAGCATTTT.

This clonotype was detected ten times or more. The chain links TRBV5-5 to TRBJ1-2; D is undetermined. Between the trimmed V and J ends, which lost 0 bases and 8 bases, there was a span of 11 bases. Germline-derived CDR1 and CDR2 are SGHKS and YYEKEE (reference sequence). The CDR3 runs to 13 residues. The CDR3 DNA reads TGTGCCAGCAGCTTGGCCGGGTCCAGGGGCTACACCTTC. Its translation: CASSLAGSRGYTF.

Many counts were recorded for this clonotype. This chain uses TRBV11-2 with TRBJ2-3; no clear D gene. V dropped 3 bases and J dropped 0 bases, with 13 bases sitting between them. Germline loops: CDR1 SGHAT, CDR2 FQNNGV. The CDR3 is 16 amino acids. CDR3 nucleotides: TGTGCCAGCAGCTTTCCCACGACGGCTAGCACAGATACGCAGTATTTT. This sequence encodes CASSFPTTASTDTQYF.

The chain joins TRBV29-1 to TRBJ1-1; maybe TRBD1 (5 bases). Germline CDR1 SQVTM, CDR2 ANQGSEA. The V and J ends lost 7 bases and 1 base respectively, with 7 bases between them. The CDR3 covers 11 residues. CDR3 bases: TGCAGCGCGACAGAGAACACTGAAGCTTTCTTT. Translating it yields CSATENTEAFF.

This clonotype was seen repeatedly, ten times or more. This chain joins TRBV10-3 and TRBJ1-1; 7 nucleotides align to TRBD1. There are 14 residues in the CDR3. After removal of 6 bases from V and 0 bases from J, the junction contained 4 bases not matched to a gene. Germline V gene sequence: CDR1 ENHRY, CDR2 SYGVKD. This chain's CDR3 is CAIRRDRMNTEAFF. The CDR3 coding sequence is TGTGCCATCAGGAGGGACAGAATGAACACTGAAGCTTTCTTT.

This clonotype was counted ten times or more. J is TRBJ2-5 and V is TRBV7-2, with TRBD1 as a possible D gene (6 bases). The CDR3 extends over 15 amino acids. Germline loops: CDR1 SGHTA, CDR2 FQGNSA. Trimming removed 2 bases from V and 1 base from J, with 11 bases in between. The CDR3 bases are TGTGCCAGCAGCTTACAGGGGATGATCCAAGAGACCCAGTACTTC. Its translation: CASSLQGMIQETQYF.

Only a few counts were recorded for this clonotype. V usage is TRBV9 and J usage is TRBJ2-5, with 16 nucleotides matching TRBD2. Germline-derived CDR1 and CDR2 are SGDLS and YYNGEE. Losses at the gene ends were 4 bases for V and 7 bases for J; bases not matched to a gene: 10. This CDR3 is 17 amino acids long. The CDR3 protein is CASSTTGTSGGAGTQYF. CDR3 in DNA: TGTGCCAGCAGCACCACCGGGACTAGCGGGGGGGCTGGGACCCAGTACTTC.